The following is a T cell receptor beta chain sequence with its context. Its antigen is unknown. The sample comes from a study of Tregs in tolerant kidney transplant recipients. Whole-study results and caveats: The most relevant donor-specific Treg TCRbeta repertoire apparently came from expansion with activated donor B cells.

Per germline, CDR1 SGHAT and CDR2 FQNNGV. With 4 bases clipped from V and 6 bases from J, the junction kept 13 bases outside the gene matches. The CDR3 is 16 residues long. The data were produced by immunoSEQ multiplex PCR, yet TCRdb's version contains in-frame clones alone and is incomplete. The table records tens of thousands of clones, about 91% of them present only once. Sample: Tregs from blood, taken before the transplant. This clonotype originated in a human donor who received a combined kidney and bone marrow transplant. This chain links TRBV11-2 with TRBJ2-7; 9 bases match TRBD1. The CDR3 region has the DNA TGTGCCAGCAGCTCCCCAGACAGGGGGTATATGGGCGAGCAGTACTTC. The encoded protein is CASSSPDRGYMGEQYF.